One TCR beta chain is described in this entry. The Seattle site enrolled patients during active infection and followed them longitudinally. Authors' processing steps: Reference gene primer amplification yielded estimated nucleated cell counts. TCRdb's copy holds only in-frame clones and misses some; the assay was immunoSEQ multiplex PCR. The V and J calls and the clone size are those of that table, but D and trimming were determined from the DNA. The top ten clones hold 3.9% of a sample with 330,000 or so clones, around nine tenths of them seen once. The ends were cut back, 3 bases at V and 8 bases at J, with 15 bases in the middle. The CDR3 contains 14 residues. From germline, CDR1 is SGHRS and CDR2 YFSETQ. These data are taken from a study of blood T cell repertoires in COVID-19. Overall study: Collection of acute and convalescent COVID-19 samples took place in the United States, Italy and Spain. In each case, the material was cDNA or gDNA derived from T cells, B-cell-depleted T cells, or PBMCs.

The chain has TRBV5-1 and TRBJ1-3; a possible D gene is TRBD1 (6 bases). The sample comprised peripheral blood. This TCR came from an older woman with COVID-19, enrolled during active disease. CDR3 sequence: CASSSGQTLDTIYF. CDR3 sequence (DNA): TGCGCCAGCAGCTCCGGACAGACACTGGACACCATATATTTT.